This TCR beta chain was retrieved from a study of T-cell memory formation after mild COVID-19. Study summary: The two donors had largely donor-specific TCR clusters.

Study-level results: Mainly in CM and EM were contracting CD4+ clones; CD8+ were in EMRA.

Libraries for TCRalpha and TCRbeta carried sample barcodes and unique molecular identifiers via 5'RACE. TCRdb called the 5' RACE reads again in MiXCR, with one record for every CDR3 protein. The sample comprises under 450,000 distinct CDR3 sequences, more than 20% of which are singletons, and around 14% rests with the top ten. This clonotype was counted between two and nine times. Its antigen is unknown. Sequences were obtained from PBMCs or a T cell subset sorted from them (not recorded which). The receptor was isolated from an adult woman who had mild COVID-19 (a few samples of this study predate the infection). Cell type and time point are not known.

The CDR3 protein is CASSQGATSGKYEQYF. Here the CDR3 DNA reads TGCGCCAGCAGCCAAGGGGCCACTAGCGGGAAATACGAGCAGTACTTC. V and J are TRBV4-3 and TRBJ2-7; 10 bases are a match to TRBD2. Germline V gene lookup returns CDR1 LGHNA and CDR2 YSLEER. The junction had 7 bases not matched to a gene; V was cut back by 1 base and J by 4 bases. The CDR3 is 16 amino acids.